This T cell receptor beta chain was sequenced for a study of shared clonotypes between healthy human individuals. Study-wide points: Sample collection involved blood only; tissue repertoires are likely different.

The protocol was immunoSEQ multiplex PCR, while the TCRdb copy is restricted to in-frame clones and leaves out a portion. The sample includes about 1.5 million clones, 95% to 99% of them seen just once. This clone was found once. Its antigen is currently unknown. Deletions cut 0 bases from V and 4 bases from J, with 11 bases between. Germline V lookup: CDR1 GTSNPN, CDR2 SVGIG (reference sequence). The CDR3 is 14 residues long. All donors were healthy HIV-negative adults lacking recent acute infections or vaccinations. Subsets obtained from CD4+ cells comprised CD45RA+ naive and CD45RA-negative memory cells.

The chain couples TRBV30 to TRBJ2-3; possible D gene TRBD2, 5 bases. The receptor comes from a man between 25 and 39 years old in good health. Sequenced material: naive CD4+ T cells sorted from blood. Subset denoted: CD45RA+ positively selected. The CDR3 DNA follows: TGTGCCTGGAGTGTCACTAGTGGTTCAGATACGCAGTATTTT. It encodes CAWSVTSGSDTQYF.